The 29 T cell receptor beta chains below all came from one sample that was sequenced in a study of blood T cell repertoires in COVID-19. Clones were read by immunoSEQ multiplex PCR, and TCRdb kept only the in-frame ones, dropping some. Found here are about 330,000 clones, roughly 90% of them singletons; the top ten hold 3.5% to 4.5%. Material for sequencing was peripheral blood. The receptor source for this set is a woman aged 45-60 years with active or convalescent COVID-19.

This clone was counted once. This chain uses TRBV29-1 with TRBJ2-7, with a weak D call TRBD2 (5 bases). V gave up 2 bases and J gave up 0 bases, with 23 bases separating them. The length of the CDR3 is 18 residues. Germline V gene sequence: CDR1 SQVTM, CDR2 ANQGSEA. This chain's CDR3 is CSVEFLGVEGIPSYEQYF. CDR3 in DNA: TGCAGCGTTGAATTTCTAGGTGTCGAGGGAATCCCCTCCTACGAGCAGTACTTC.

This chain links TRBV10-1 with TRBJ1-1, with TRBD1 matching 10 bases. Germline-derived CDR1 and CDR2 are WNHNN and SYGVQD (reference sequence). The CDR3 totals 15 residues. Trimming at V came to 8 bases and at J to 0 bases, leaving 6 bases not matched to a gene. In DNA, the CDR3 is TGCGCCAGCTACGGGACAGGGGCCATGAACACTGAAGCTTTCTTT. This gives the protein CASYGTGAMNTEAFF.

In this sample, this clone turned up once. The rearrangement links TRBV9 to TRBJ1-1; the D gene is possibly TRBD1 (6 bases). V was clipped by 1 base and J by 7 bases, with 26 bases between them. This CDR3 comprises 18 residues. Germline V gives CDR1 SGDLS, CDR2 YYNGEE. CDR3: CASSVFPGGTLGHDEAFF. The CDR3 DNA sequence: TGTGCCAGCAGCGTATTCCCGGGGGGGACCCTGGGACATGATGAAGCTTTCTTT.

This rearrangement joins TRBV3-1 (or the pseudogene TRBV3-2) to TRBJ2-1; 7 nucleotides align to TRBD2. Germline loops: CDR1 LGHDT, CDR2 YNNKEL (reference sequence). The CDR3 has 11 amino acids. The junction had 4 bases not matched to a gene; V was cut back by 9 bases and J by 8 bases. The CDR3 reads CASSTSDEQFF. DNA for the CDR3: TGTGCCAGTTCAACTAGCGATGAGCAGTTCTTC.

The chain links TRBV7-2 to TRBJ2-7, with 8 bases lining up with TRBD2. Germline V gene data show CDR1 as SGHTA and CDR2 as FQGNSA. This CDR3 spans 15 amino acids. The junction had 2 bases not matched to a gene; V was cut back by 1 base and J by 0 bases. CDR3 coding DNA: TGTGCCAGCAGCTTAGTACTAGCGGACTCCTACGAGCAGTACTTC. Protein: CASSLVLADSYEQYF.

The gene calls are TRBV6-5 and TRBJ1-4; no definite D call. The CDR3 loop spans 14 amino acids. Germline loops: CDR1 MNHEY, CDR2 SVGAGI. Trimming stripped 7 bases from V and 5 bases from J, with 14 bases between. The CDR3 here is CASTLVGVNEKLFF. CDR3 DNA sequence: TGTGCCAGCACCTTGGTCGGGGTCAATGAAAAACTGTTTTTT.

This clone was recorded only once. Other DNA sequences in this specimen translate into the identical CDR3. The chain uses TRBV7-9 and TRBJ2-1; tentatively, D is TRBD2 (7 bases). The germline V and J ends were trimmed by 0 bases and 7 bases, with 10 bases remaining between them. The CDR3 extends over 14 amino acids. Germline assignment: CDR1 SEHNR and CDR2 FQNEAQ (reference sequence). This chain's CDR3 is CASSLAGGPNEQFF. The CDR3 coding sequence is TGTGCCAGCAGCTTAGCGGGGGGGCCGAATGAGCAGTTCTTC.

The CDR3 region has the DNA TGTGCCAGCAGTTCCTCTAACACCGGGGAGCTGTTTTTT. It is translated as CASSSSNTGELFF. The J gene is TRBJ2-2, the V gene TRBV27; D not resolved. This CDR3 is 13 amino acids long. CDR1 and CDR2 from the germline V gene are MNHEY and SMNVEV (reference sequence). The ends were cut back, 4 bases at V and 2 bases at J, with 5 bases in the middle.

V is TRBV5-8 and J is TRBJ1-2; 8 bases line up with TRBD1. The CDR3 spans 16 residues. V was pared by 3 bases and J by 6 bases, with 13 bases of the junction left unmatched. Germline CDR1 and CDR2: SGHTS and YDEGEE. Here the CDR3 DNA reads TGTGCCAGCAGCTCAGCACAAGGACAGGGCGGAGATGGCTACACCTTC. As protein: CASSSAQGQGGDGYTF.

A single count supports this clone. This sequence joins TRBV30 and TRBJ2-7; 12 bases fit TRBD2. CDR1 and CDR2 (germline): GTSNPN, SVGIG (reference sequence). CDR3 length: 14 residues. V lost 3 bases to trimming and J lost 1 base; unmatched junction nucleotides: 1. CDR3 loop: CAWRTSGRSYEQYF. In DNA form, the CDR3 reads TGTGCCTGGAGGACTAGCGGGAGATCCTACGAGCAGTACTTC.

This sequence joins TRBV29-1 and TRBJ1-2, with D perhaps TRBD1 (6 bases). V lost 2 bases, J lost 5 bases, and 6 bases lay in between. CDR3 length equals 11 residues. CDR1 and CDR2 from the germline V gene are SQVTM and ANQGSEA. The CDR3 here is CSVERGYGYTF. CDR3 coding DNA: TGCAGCGTTGAAAGGGGGTATGGCTACACCTTC.

This chain links TRBV4-3 with TRBJ2-7; 8 bases line up with TRBD2. CDR3 length equals 13 residues. From germline, CDR1 is LGHNA and CDR2 YSLEER. The junction had 5 bases not matched to a gene; V was cut back by 6 bases and J by 4 bases. CDR3 coding DNA: TGCGCCAGCAGGGCGGGAGGTTCTTACGAGCAGTACTTC. Translated, it gives CASRAGGSYEQYF.

The chain uses TRBV5-5 and TRBJ1-4; D uncertain. Germline CDR1 is SGHKS and CDR2 is YYEKEE (reference sequence). There are 14 residues in the CDR3. With 2 bases removed from V and 4 bases from J, the gap between germline ends came to 9 bases. The CDR3 bases are TGTGCCAGCAGCTTTAACAGCCGTAATGAAAAACTGTTTTTT. This translates into CASSFNSRNEKLFF.

The chain couples TRBV29-1 to TRBJ1-2; D is unclear. This CDR3 has 13 amino acids. Per the germline V gene, CDR1 is SQVTM and CDR2 is ANQGSEA. The germline V and J ends were trimmed by 5 bases and 0 bases, with 10 bases remaining between them. CDR3 sequence reads: CSVRQDTNYGYTF. The CDR3 DNA reads TGCAGCGTTCGACAAGATACTAACTATGGCTACACCTTC.

The chain is built from TRBV19 and TRBJ1-3, with D possibly TRBD1 on 5 matching bases. Trimming took 3 bases from V and 0 from J, leaving 12 bases between them. The CDR3 has 16 amino acids. CDR1 LNHDA and CDR2 SQIVND come from the germline V gene (reference sequence). As DNA, the CDR3 is TGTGCCAGTAGTATTCTTCAGGGAAACTCTGGAAACACCATATATTTT. This sequence encodes CASSILQGNSGNTIYF.

The chain employs TRBV13 and TRBJ1-1; 7 nucleotides match TRBD1. The CDR3 covers 14 residues. J gave up 0 bases and V 2 bases, and 0 bases lay outside the gene matches. The germline V gene has CDR1 PRHDT and CDR2 FYEKMQ (reference sequence). Here the CDR3 DNA reads TGTGCCAGCAGCTTAACAGGGGTGAACACTGAAGCTTTCTTT. It codes for CASSLTGVNTEAFF.

The V and J genes are TRBV28 and TRBJ2-5; TRBD1 matches at 10 bases. CDR1 is MDHEN and CDR2 is SYDVKM in the germline V gene. The J segment lost 4 bases and the V segment lost 6 bases, leaving 8 bases of the junction unmatched. This CDR3 is 15 amino acids long. The CDR3 is CASRRQGARVETQYF. CDR3 DNA sequence: TGTGCCAGCAGAAGACAGGGGGCGAGAGTAGAGACCCAGTACTTC.

This rearrangement joins TRBV2 to TRBJ1-6, with TRBD1 as a possible D gene (5 bases). The CDR3 consists of 15 residues. The V end was cut by 5 bases, the J end by 4 bases, with 12 bases between. The germline V gene has CDR1 SNHLY and CDR2 FYNNEI. The CDR3 DNA sequence: TGTGCCAGCAGTAGGACATTCCAGTATAATTCACCCCTCCACTTT. This sequence encodes CASSRTFQYNSPLHF. Filled out from reference TRBV2 and TRBJ1-6, the complete variable domain reads EPEVTQTPSHQVTQMGQEVILRCVPISNHLYFYWYRQILGQKVEFLVSFYNNEISEKSEIFDDQFSVERPDGSNFTLKIRSTKLEDSAMYFCASSRTFQYNSPLHFGNGTRLTVT.

This clone was observed at least ten times. The chain combines TRBV5-1 with TRBJ2-3; 14 nucleotides line up with TRBD2. There are 15 residues in the CDR3. Germline V gives CDR1 SGHRS, CDR2 YFSETQ. V was clipped by 6 bases and J by 5 bases; unmatched bases: 5. CDR3 DNA sequence: TGCGCCAGCACGACTAGCGGGGGGGCAGGAGATACGCAGTATTTT. Translated: CASTTSGGAGDTQYF.

The rearrangement uses TRBV7-8 and TRBJ2-2; TRBD2 aligns across 12 bases. This CDR3 contains 16 residues. Germline V gene sequence: CDR1 SGHVS, CDR2 FQNEAQ. Trimming took 4 bases from V and 5 from J; bases not matched to a gene: 5. The CDR3 DNA reads TGTGCCAGCAGCTCTGGACTAGCGGGATATACCGGGGAGCTGTTTTTT. Amino acid sequence: CASSSGLAGYTGELFF.

The chain uses TRBV13 and TRBJ2-5, with D possibly being TRBD2 (5 bases). CDR3 length equals 14 residues. Germline loops: CDR1 PRHDT, CDR2 FYEKMQ (reference sequence). V was clipped by 4 bases and J by 5 bases, with 14 bases between them. The CDR3 region is CASSSTRIEETQYF. The DNA of the CDR3 is TGTGCCAGCAGCTCTACTAGGATCGAGGAGACCCAGTACTTC. Together with reference TRBV13 and TRBJ2-5, the CDR3 gives the full variable domain: AAGVIQSPRHLIKEKRETATLKCYPIPRHDTVYWYQQGPGQDPQFLISFYEKMQSDKGSIPDRFSAQQFSDYHSELNMSSLELGDSALYFCASSSTRIEETQYFGPGTRLLVL.

J is TRBJ1-2 and V is TRBV28; D gene uncertain. Trimming pared 6 bases from V and 4 bases from J, leaving 9 bases between. Looked up from germline, CDR1 is MDHEN and CDR2 is SYDVKM. CDR3 size: 12 residues. The CDR3 protein is CASRVAGYGYTF. CDR3 coding DNA: TGTGCCAGCAGAGTGGCGGGCTATGGCTACACCTTC.

This chain joins TRBV28 and TRBJ2-6; 9 bases are a match to TRBD1. Per germline, CDR1 MDHEN and CDR2 SYDVKM. There are 20 residues in the CDR3. After removal of 4 bases from V and 2 bases from J, the junction contained 15 bases not matched to a gene. The chain's CDR3 is CASSYLSGTGSLPGANVLTF. The CDR3 coding sequence is TGTGCCAGCAGTTACCTATCCGGGACAGGGTCTCTTCCTGGGGCCAACGTCCTGACTTTC. Full variable domain (outside the CDR3, taken from reference TRBV28 and TRBJ2-6): DVKVTQSSRYLVKRTGEKVFLECVQDMDHENMFWYRQDPGLGLRLIYFSYDVKMKEKGDIPEGYSVSREKKERFSLILESASTNQTSMYLCASSYLSGTGSLPGANVLTFGAGSRLTVL.

The rearrangement joins TRBV19 to TRBJ2-7; a possible D gene is TRBD1 (5 bases). Germline values: CDR1 LNHDA, CDR2 SQIVND (reference sequence). The V end lost 5 bases, the J end lost 1 base, and 9 bases lay between the germline ends. The CDR3 totals 13 residues. CDR3 residues: CASSGAHSYEQYF. The CDR3 DNA is TGTGCCAGTAGTGGGGCCCATTCCTACGAGCAGTACTTC.

This clone was recorded once. The chain employs TRBV29-1 and TRBJ2-7; 8 nucleotides agree with TRBD1. This CDR3 is 15 amino acids long. Per germline, CDR1 SQVTM and CDR2 ANQGSEA. V was clipped by 7 bases and J by 3 bases; unmatched bases: 14. The CDR3 DNA reads as TGCAGCGCCCGGACCCACGGACAGGGTGACTACGAGCAGTACTTC. Its protein is CSARTHGQGDYEQYF.

The genes are TRBV10-3 and TRBJ1-3; D remains ambiguous. In germline, CDR1 is ENHRY, CDR2 SYGVKD. Trimming shortened V by 7 bases and J by 4 bases, and 11 bases separated the two germline ends. There are 13 residues in the CDR3. CDR3 DNA: TGTGCCATCACCCAAAATTCAGGAAACACCATATATTTT. Amino acids: CAITQNSGNTIYF.

This chain links TRBV9 with TRBJ1-3, with 7 bases identical to TRBD1. The CDR3 has 15 residues. The J segment lost 0 bases and the V segment lost 2 bases, leaving 2 bases of the junction unmatched. Germline loops: CDR1 SGDLS, CDR2 YYNGEE. The CDR3 region has the DNA TGTGCCAGCAGCGTTACAGGGGACTCTGGAAACACCATATATTTT. It encodes CASSVTGDSGNTIYF.

The chain couples TRBV4-2 to TRBJ2-3, with 8 bases lining up with TRBD2. V lost 3 bases to trimming and J lost 0 bases; unmatched junction nucleotides: 8. The germline gives CDR1 LGHNA, CDR2 YNFKEQ. This CDR3 is built from 17 residues. The CDR3 bases are TGTGCCAGCAGCCAGGCCGGGACTAGAAAGAGCACAGATACGCAGTATTTT. Protein sequence: CASSQAGTRKSTDTQYF.

Here the CDR3 reads CASSQDRGGFKETQYF. In DNA form, the CDR3 reads TGTGCCAGCAGCCAAGATCGTGGAGGGTTTAAAGAGACCCAGTACTTC. The chain couples TRBV3-1 (or the pseudogene TRBV3-2) to TRBJ2-5; D possibly corresponds to TRBD2 (6 bases). The V and J ends lost 0 bases and 3 bases respectively, with 14 bases between them. CDR3 length: 16 residues. Per germline, CDR1 LGHDT and CDR2 YNNKEL (reference sequence).